Below, 21 T cell receptor beta chains from the same sample are listed, as sequenced in a study of CD8 T cells in Susac syndrome. The authors reverse transcribed roughly 0.5 to 1 ug RNA with random hexamers. TCRdb recomputed calls from the immunoSEQ multiplex PCR reads with MiXCR, one row per CDR3 protein. The sample lists fewer than 140,000 distinct CDR3 sequences; less than 95% were seen once. The specimen sequenced was CD8+ T cells from PBMCs. Receptors were obtained from a human donor with Susac syndrome.

The J gene is TRBJ1-1, the V gene TRBV20-1; a weak D match, TRBD1 (5 bases). V lost 3 bases and J 0 bases, leaving 14 bases between the germline ends. The germline CDR1 and CDR2 sequences are DFQATT and SNEGSKA (reference sequence). This CDR3 contains 15 residues. CDR3 region: CSARGTAGMNTEAFF. DNA of the CDR3: TGCAGTGCTAGGGGGACTGCGGGCATGAACACTGAAGCTTTCTTT.

The chain is built from TRBV3-1 and TRBJ2-1; 8 bases map to TRBD2. The germline CDR1 and CDR2 sequences are LGHDT and YNNKEL (reference sequence). The CDR3 consists of 16 residues. The V segment lost 4 bases and the J segment 4 bases; nucleotides outside the gene matches: 9. Here the CDR3 DNA reads TGTGCCAGCAGCCGCCAAGCGGGGGACTTATACAATGAGCAGTTCTTC. This codes for CASSRQAGDLYNEQFF.

The chain employs TRBV2 and TRBJ2-1; D gene ambiguous. The CDR3 spans 10 residues. Trimming pared 10 bases from V and 8 bases from J, leaving 9 bases between. Germline values: CDR1 SNHLY, CDR2 FYNNEI. This CDR3 is CATKLDEQFF. Here the CDR3 DNA reads TGTGCCACTAAATTGGATGAGCAGTTCTTC.

CDR3 DNA: TGCAGCGTTGAAGCGGAGAACACTGAAGCTTTCTTT. It specifies CSVEAENTEAFF. The chain recombines TRBV29-1 with TRBJ1-1, with unresolved D. The germline V gene has CDR1 SQVTM and CDR2 ANQGSEA. Trimming left V 1 base short and J 1 base short, with 4 bases between. CDR3 length equals 12 residues.

This clonotype was seen a single time. The DNA of the CDR3 is TGTGCCAGCAGCTATATAGCGGGGGGCTCCTACAATGAGCAGTTCTTC. This gives the protein CASSYIAGGSYNEQFF. The chain has TRBV27 and TRBJ2-1, with 10 bases identical to TRBD2. This CDR3 is 16 amino acids long. The germline V gene has CDR1 MNHEY and CDR2 SMNVEV (reference sequence). Trimming cost V 6 bases and J 0 bases; bases outside gene matches: 5.

The V gene is TRBV25-1, the J gene TRBJ2-1; D possibly matches TRBD1 or TRBD2 (5 bases each). This CDR3 has 12 residues. The germline CDR1 and CDR2 sequences are MGHDK and SYGVNS. V lost 8 bases and J 7 bases, leaving 12 bases between the germline ends. The CDR3 protein is CASGDLGNEQFF. In DNA form, the CDR3 reads TGTGCCAGCGGGGACCTAGGGAATGAGCAGTTCTTC.

The chain employs TRBV24-1 and TRBJ2-3; D not resolved. CDR3 length: 12 residues. V lost 1 base and J 6 bases, leaving 4 bases between the germline ends. Germline V gene data show CDR1 as KGHDR and CDR2 as SFDVKD. For the CDR3, the DNA is TGTGCCACCAGTGATTTAGGGGATACGCAGTATTTT. Amino acids: CATSDLGDTQYF.

The rearrangement links TRBV10-3 to TRBJ1-6; D may be TRBD1 (5 bases). V gave up 6 bases and J gave up 7 bases, with 13 bases separating them. Germline V gene data show CDR1 as ENHRY and CDR2 as SYGVKD. CDR3 length: 14 amino acids. Written as DNA, the CDR3 is TGTGCCATCAGCGAAACCCCAGGGAATTCACCCCTCCACTTT. Its translation is CAISETPGNSPLHF.

The chain recombines TRBV15 with TRBJ2-5; D is possibly TRBD1 (6 bases). CDR1 and CDR2 from the germline V gene are LNHNV and YYDKDF (reference sequence). This CDR3 is built from 15 residues. V lost 1 base, J lost 5 bases, and 14 bases lay in between. CDR3 in amino acids: CATSRASGAGETQYF. In DNA form, the CDR3 reads TGTGCCACCAGCAGAGCCTCAGGGGCAGGGGAGACCCAGTACTTC.

V and J are TRBV7-2 and TRBJ2-1; no clear D gene. Germline assignment: CDR1 SGHTA and CDR2 FQGNSA. CDR3 length: 13 amino acids. The V gene lost 2 bases and the J gene lost 6 bases, with 8 bases spanning the gap. The CDR3 sequence: CASSLKGTNEQFF. The CDR3 DNA reads TGTGCCAGCAGCTTAAAGGGTACCAATGAGCAGTTCTTC.

The chain employs TRBV23-1 and TRBJ2-3; tentatively, D is TRBD1 (6 bases). TRBV23-1 belongs to the ORF category, with a function that is uncertain. The V gene lost 5 bases and the J gene lost 4 bases, with 10 bases spanning the gap. This CDR3 region has 13 residues. The CDR3 nucleotides are TGCGCCAGCAGTTTGGGGGCCCCAGATACGCAGTATTTT. It yields the protein CASSLGAPDTQYF.

The chain is built from TRBV21-1 and TRBJ1-5. TRBV21-1 is flagged as a pseudogene. The CDR3 contains 15 residues. CDR3 region: CASSTARSGNQPQHF. CDR3 sequence (DNA): TGTGCCAGCAGCACCGCCAGGTCGGGCAATCAGCCCCAGCATTTT.

The gene calls are TRBV5-4 and TRBJ2-5, with D possibly TRBD2 on 5 matching bases. This CDR3 spans 16 amino acids. The V end lost 4 bases, the J end lost 2 bases, and 18 bases lay between the germline ends. From germline, CDR1 is SGHNT and CDR2 YYREEE (reference sequence). The CDR3 DNA reads TGTGCCAGCAGCCCGAGGGTCCAGATATCTCAAGAGACCCAGTACTTC. The encoded protein is CASSPRVQISQETQYF.

The genes are TRBV12-3 or TRBV12-4 and TRBJ2-3; either TRBD1 or TRBD2 may fit D (6 bases each). The V gene lost 1 base and the J gene lost 4 bases, with 12 bases spanning the gap. The CDR3 is 15 amino acids. CDR3 sequence: CASSLGGGLADTQYF. The CDR3 DNA reads TGTGCCAGCAGTTTAGGAGGGGGGCTGGCAGATACGCAGTATTTT.

Note on this clonotype: Sequence at one end of the junction differs from germline and may be a read error. The J gene is TRBJ1-2, the V gene TRBV20-1; D not resolved. This CDR3 is 14 amino acids long. Germline V gene lookup returns CDR1 DFQATT and CDR2 SNEGSKA (reference sequence). The CDR3 region has the DNA TGCAGTGCTCGAGACACTCTCAAGGGCTATGGCTACACCTTC. It translates to CSARDTLKGYGYTF.

This rearrangement joins TRBV11-2 to TRBJ2-7; 8 nucleotides match TRBD1. Germline assignment: CDR1 SGHAT and CDR2 FQNNGV. V lost 5 bases, J lost 1 base, and 7 bases stayed unmatched. The CDR3 covers 15 residues. CDR3 DNA: TGTGCCAGCAGCAAAGGACAGGGAAGGTCCTACGAGCAGTACTTC. This sequence encodes CASSKGQGRSYEQYF.

This rearrangement joins TRBV5-1 to TRBJ2-1; D is perhaps TRBD2 (5 bases). Per the germline V gene, CDR1 is SGHRS and CDR2 is YFSETQ. Trimming shortened V by 7 bases and J by 7 bases, and 12 bases separated the two germline ends. This CDR3 is 12 amino acids long. Written as DNA, the CDR3 is TGCGCCAGCCGGGGTGAGAGGAATGAGCAGTTCTTC. It translates to CASRGERNEQFF.

CDR3 loop: CASSSPGGGTIYF. In nucleotides, the CDR3 is TGCGCCAGCAGCTCTCCAGGGGGTGGAACCATATATTTT. The V call is TRBV5-1, the J call TRBJ1-3; 7 bases align to TRBD1. The V and J ends lost 3 bases and 10 bases, in that order; junction bases with no gene match: 7. This CDR3 region has 13 residues. Germline V gene lookup returns CDR1 SGHRS and CDR2 YFSETQ. Filled out from reference TRBV5-1 and TRBJ1-3, the complete variable domain reads KAGVTQTPRYLIKTRGQQVTLSCSPISGHRSVSWYQQTPGQGLQFLFEYFSETQRNKGNFPGRFSGRQFSNSRSEMNVSTLELGDSALYLCASSSPGGGTIYFGEGSWLTVV.

The chain carries TRBV16 and TRBJ2-3; D remains ambiguous. Trimming shortened V by 5 bases and J by 0 bases, and 9 bases separated the two germline ends. The CDR3 runs 14 residues. Germline assignment: CDR1 KGHSY and CDR2 FQNENV. This chain's CDR3 is CASSSSISTDTQYF. CDR3 coding DNA: TGTGCCAGCAGCTCCTCCATTAGCACAGATACGCAGTATTTT.

This clonotype has only one observation. The chain joins TRBV6-1 to TRBJ2-6, with 8 bases identical to TRBD1. This CDR3 spans 17 amino acids. V lost 6 bases, J lost 2 bases, and 9 bases stayed unmatched. CDR1 and CDR2 (germline): MNHNS, SASEGT. In nucleotides, the CDR3 is TGTGCCAGCAGACCTTGGACAGGGAAGGCTGGGGCCAACGTCCTGACTTTC. Protein: CASRPWTGKAGANVLTF.

The chain couples TRBV13 to TRBJ1-5; D gene uncertain. V lost 2 bases and J lost 7, with 9 bases in between. Germline values: CDR1 PRHDT, CDR2 FYEKMQ (reference sequence). The CDR3 length is 13 residues. The CDR3: CASSLLRGQPQHF. Written as DNA, the CDR3 is TGTGCCAGCAGCTTACTACGAGGCCAGCCCCAGCATTTT.